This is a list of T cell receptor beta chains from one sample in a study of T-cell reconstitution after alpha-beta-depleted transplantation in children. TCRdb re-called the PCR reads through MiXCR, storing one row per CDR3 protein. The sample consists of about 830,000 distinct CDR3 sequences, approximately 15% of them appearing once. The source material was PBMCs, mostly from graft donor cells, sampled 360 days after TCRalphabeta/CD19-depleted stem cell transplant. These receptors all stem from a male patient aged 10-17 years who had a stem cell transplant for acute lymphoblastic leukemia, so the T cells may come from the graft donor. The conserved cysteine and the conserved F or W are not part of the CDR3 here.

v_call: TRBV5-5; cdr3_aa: ATGWITGELF
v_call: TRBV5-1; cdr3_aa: ASNDGTTRTDTQY
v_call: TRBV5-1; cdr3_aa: ASRLGGTETYEQY
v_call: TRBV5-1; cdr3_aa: ASSIRDRDEQY
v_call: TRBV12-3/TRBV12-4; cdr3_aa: ASSNDRAGANVLT
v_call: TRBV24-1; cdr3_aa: ATSDLFRGQEYEQY
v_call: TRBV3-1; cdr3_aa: ASSPPGSPDIQY
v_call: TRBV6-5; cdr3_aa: ASSYQGFTRTGELF
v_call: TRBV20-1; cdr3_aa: SARVPTSPEQY
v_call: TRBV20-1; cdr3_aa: CARDPASVAKNIQY
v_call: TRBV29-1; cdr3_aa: SVGGGLSGANVLT
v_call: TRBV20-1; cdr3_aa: SASPLGMETQY
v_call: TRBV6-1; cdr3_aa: ASNLQGRYGYT
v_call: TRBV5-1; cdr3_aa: ASSLRDFTDTQY
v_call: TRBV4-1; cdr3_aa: ASSQDIGGLAGGPWDTQY
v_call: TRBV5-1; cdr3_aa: ASSLVLAQETQY
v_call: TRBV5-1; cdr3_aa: ASSLMGYTGITGELF
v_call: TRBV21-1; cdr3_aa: ASSKEMEGDSYEQY
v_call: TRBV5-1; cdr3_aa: ASSLAPLAGRPYNEQF
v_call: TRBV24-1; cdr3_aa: ATSGRPAATDTQY
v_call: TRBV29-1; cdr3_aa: SVDSSGSPHEQY
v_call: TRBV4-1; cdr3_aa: ASRQGAGTSVYGQY
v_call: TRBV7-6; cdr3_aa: ASSLVRGASSGNTIY
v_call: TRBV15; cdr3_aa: ATSRDRSLQETQY
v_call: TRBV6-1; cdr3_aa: ASIQGKGFRETQY
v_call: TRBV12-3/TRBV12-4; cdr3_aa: ASSLDRVMEPQH
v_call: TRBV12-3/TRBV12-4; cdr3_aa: ASSLNQMNTEAF
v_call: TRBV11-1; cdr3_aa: ASSFERFVNTGELF
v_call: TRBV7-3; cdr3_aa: ASSLGGIRKDIQY